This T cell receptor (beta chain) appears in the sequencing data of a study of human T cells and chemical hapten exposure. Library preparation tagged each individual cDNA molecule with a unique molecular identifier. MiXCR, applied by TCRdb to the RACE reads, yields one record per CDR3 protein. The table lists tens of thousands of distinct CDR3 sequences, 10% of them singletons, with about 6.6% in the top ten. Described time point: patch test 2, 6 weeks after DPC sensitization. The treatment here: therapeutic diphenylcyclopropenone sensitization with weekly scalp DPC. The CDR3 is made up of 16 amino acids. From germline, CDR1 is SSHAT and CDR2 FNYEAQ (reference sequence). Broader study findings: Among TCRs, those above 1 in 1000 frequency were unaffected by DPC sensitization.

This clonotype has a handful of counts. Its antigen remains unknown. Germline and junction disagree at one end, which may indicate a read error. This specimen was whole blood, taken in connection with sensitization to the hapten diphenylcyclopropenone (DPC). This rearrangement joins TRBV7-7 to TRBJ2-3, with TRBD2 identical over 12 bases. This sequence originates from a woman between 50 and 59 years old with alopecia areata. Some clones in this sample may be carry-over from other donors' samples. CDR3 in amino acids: CASSPARLAGADTQYF. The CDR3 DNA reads TGTGCTAGCAGCCCCGCCCGACTAGCGGGAGCAGATACGCAGTATTTT.